Listed below are T cell receptor beta chains from one sample, sequenced in a study of tumour-infiltrating T cells in Burkitt lymphoma. Measured with immunoSEQ multiplex PCR; TCRdb has only the in-frame clones, and not every one. The sample contains around 48,000 clones, around 32% of which appear only once. The sequencing input was tumor tissue. These receptors were collected from a human donor with Burkitt lymphoma. Both conserved end residues are part of each CDR3. The D gene is left open where the match is weak. The size of a clone is reported for some rows only, either as once, few or many, or as a class for expanded clones.

j_call,v_call,d_call,clone_size,cdr3_aa,cdr3_nt
TRBJ2-3,TRBV7-6,TRBD1,NA,CASSLGQGGGTDTQYF,TGTGCCAGCAGCTTAGGACAGGGGGGGGGCACAGATACGCAGTATTTT
TRBJ1-2,TRBV27,NA,NA,CASSLAGANNYGYTF,TGTGCCAGCAGTTTAGCAGGGGCTAATAACTATGGCTACACCTTC
TRBJ2-5,TRBV10-3,NA,NA,CAISERAGRQETQYF,TGTGCCATCAGTGAACGCGCAGGGAGGCAAGAGACCCAGTACTTC
TRBJ1-2,TRBV5-4,NA,NA,CASSLEGLGDYGYTF,TGTGCCAGCAGCTTGGAAGGGTTGGGAGACTATGGCTACACCTTC
TRBJ2-2,TRBV28,TRBD1,NA,CATQGDTGELFF,TGTGCCACACAGGGGGACACCGGGGAGCTGTTTTTT
TRBJ1-1,TRBV7-8,NA,few,CASSPGQARSEAFF,TGTGCCAGCAGTCCCGGGCAGGCAAGGTCTGAAGCTTTCTTT
TRBJ2-2,TRBV10-3,NA,few,CAIWSGRPNTGELFF,TGTGCCATCTGGTCCGGGAGACCGAACACCGGGGAGCTGTTTTTT
TRBJ1-6,TRBV21-1,NA,NA,CAHGRTGYNSPLHF,TGTGCCCATGGGAGGACAGGCTATAATTCACCCCTCCACTTT
TRBJ1-2,TRBV19,NA,NA,CASRAWGQGYGYTF,TGTGCCAGTAGGGCGTGGGGGCAGGGCTATGGCTACACCTTC
TRBJ1-4,TRBV18,NA,NA,CASSLRTANEKLFF,TGTGCCAGCTCACTTCGGACAGCTAATGAAAAACTGTTTTTT
TRBJ2-7,TRBV6-5,NA,few,CASSRNTGREQYF,TGTGCCAGCAGTCGAAATACAGGGAGAGAGCAGTACTTC
TRBJ1-1,TRBV14,TRBD1,NA,CASSQGTGNTEAFF,TGTGCCAGCAGCCAGGGGACAGGTAACACTGAAGCTTTCTTT
TRBJ2-5,TRBV9,NA,NA,CASSVLARGGGRETQYF,TGTGCCAGCAGCGTATTAGCCCGTGGGGGGGGGCGTGAGACCCAGTACTTC
TRBJ1-6,TRBV21-1,NA,NA,CASSKGGDRSRNSPLHF,TGTGCCAGCAGCAAAGGGGGGGACAGGTCTCGTAATTCACCCCTCCACTTT
TRBJ2-2,TRBV11-3,NA,NA,CASSLALVETGELFF,TGTGCCAGCAGCTTAGCCCTAGTAGAGACCGGGGAGCTGTTTTTT
TRBJ2-5,TRBV5-1,NA,NA,CASSLSGNQETQYF,TGCGCCAGCAGCTTGTCAGGGAACCAAGAGACCCAGTACTTC
TRBJ1-2,TRBV7-9,NA,NA,CASSLGTANYGYTF,TGTGCCAGCAGCTTAGGAACGGCAAACTATGGCTACACCTTC
TRBJ1-2,TRBV29-1,TRBD1,few,CSAGQSYGYTF,TGCAGCGCGGGACAGTCCTATGGCTACACCTTC
TRBJ1-6,TRBV19,NA,NA,CASSLDPQKESPLHF,TGTGCCAGTAGTCTTGACCCCCAAAAGGAGTCACCCCTCCACTTT
TRBJ2-2,TRBV4-3,NA,few,CASSQDSGPNTGELFF,TGCGCCAGCAGCCAAGACTCAGGGCCGAACACCGGGGAGCTGTTTTTT
TRBJ1-2,TRBV5-8,NA,NA,CASSLFGTGQTYGYTF,TGTGCCAGCAGCTTGTTCGGAACAGGCCAGACCTATGGCTACACCTTC
TRBJ1-2,TRBV7-9,TRBD1,NA,CASSVYRGPVTYGYTF,TGTGCCAGCAGCGTATACAGGGGGCCAGTTACTTATGGCTACACCTTC
TRBJ1-1,TRBV4-3,NA,NA,CASSPREGLGTEAFF,TGCGCCAGCAGCCCCAGGGAGGGTTTGGGCACTGAAGCTTTCTTT
TRBJ1-2,TRBV10-2,NA,few,CASSESWDGYTF,TGCGCCAGCAGTGAGTCATGGGATGGCTACACCTTC
TRBJ2-5,TRBV15,NA,few,CATSRGRQVREEETQYF,TGTGCCACCAGCAGAGGTAGACAGGTCCGAGAAGAAGAGACCCAGTACTTC
TRBJ1-5,TRBV6-6,NA,NA,CASSLNQPQHF,TGTGCCAGCAGCCTCAATCAGCCCCAGCATTTT
TRBJ1-2,TRBV5-5,TRBD1,few,CASSPRTGAGYTF,TGTGCCAGCAGCCCTAGGACAGGGGCAGGCTACACCTTC
TRBJ1-2,TRBV10-2,NA,few,CASRGPRIDGYTF,TGCGCCAGCAGGGGACCGCGGATCGATGGCTACACCTTC
TRBJ1-2,TRBV19,NA,NA,CASSIEQHYGYTF,TGTGCCAGTAGTATAGAACAGCACTATGGCTACACCTTC
TRBJ1-5,TRBV5-1,TRBD1,NA,CASSPGTGNQPQHF,TGCGCCAGCAGCCCAGGGACAGGCAATCAGCCCCAGCATTTT
TRBJ1-1,TRBV19,NA,NA,CASSPAGEGPEAFF,TGTGCCAGTAGTCCGGCAGGGGAGGGCCCTGAAGCTTTCTTT
TRBJ1-3,TRBV6-6,NA,NA,CASSYSGGDRNTIYF,TGTGCCAGCAGTTACTCTGGAGGAGACAGAAACACCATATATTTT
TRBJ1-2,TRBV7-9,TRBD1,few,CASSSGQSGGYTF,TGTGCCAGCAGCTCGGGACAGAGCGGTGGCTACACCTTC
TRBJ1-2,TRBV5-1,TRBD1,NA,CASSEQGPNYGYTF,TGCGCCAGCAGCGAACAGGGGCCTAACTATGGCTACACCTTC
TRBJ2-7,TRBV2,TRBD1,few,CATGTGPYEQYF,TGTGCCACCGGGACAGGGCCATACGAGCAGTACTTC
TRBJ2-5,TRBV5-4,NA,few,CASSLVGSQETQYF,TGTGCCAGCAGCTTAGTAGGTTCCCAAGAGACCCAGTACTTC
TRBJ1-2,TRBV4-3,NA,few,CASSRDSSLSNYGYTF,TGCGCCAGCAGCCGCGACAGCTCCCTATCTAACTATGGCTACACCTTC
TRBJ2-3,TRBV29-1,NA,NA,CSVVRTADDTQYF,TGCAGCGTTGTGAGGACTGCGGATGATACGCAGTATTTT
TRBJ1-2,TRBV14,TRBD1,NA,CASSRGQIYGYTF,TGTGCCAGCAGCCGGGGACAGATCTATGGCTACACCTTC
TRBJ1-4,TRBV5-6,NA,NA,CASSSLSGLPNEKLFF,TGTGCCAGCAGCTCCCTGAGTGGGCTTCCTAATGAAAAACTGTTTTTT
TRBJ1-4,TRBV18,NA,few,CASSRTSTNEKLFF,TGTGCCAGCTCACGGACGTCAACTAATGAAAAACTGTTTTTT
TRBJ1-5,TRBV18,NA,NA,CASSPPGSGTQHF,TGTGCCAGCTCACCACCAGGGTCCGGAACCCAGCATTTT
TRBJ2-2,TRBV7-3,NA,few,CASSPGHARTGELFF,TGTGCCAGCAGCCCCGGACACGCGAGAACCGGGGAGCTGTTTTTT
TRBJ2-5,TRBV28,NA,NA,CASSLETQYF,TGTGCCAGCAGTTTGGAGACCCAGTACTTC
TRBJ1-2,TRBV10-3,NA,few,CAISESSGISDGYTF,TGTGCCATCAGTGAGTCTTCGGGCATATCGGATGGCTACACCTTC
TRBJ1-4,TRBV7-2,TRBD1,few,CASSPQGEKLFF,TGTGCCAGCAGCCCTCAGGGGGAGAAACTGTTTTTT
TRBJ2-3,TRBV2,TRBD2,few,CASGYGGGADTQYF,TGTGCCAGCGGGTACGGGGGGGGCGCAGATACGCAGTATTTT
TRBJ2-7,TRBV15,NA,NA,CATSGEGSGTLQYF,TGTGCCACCAGCGGCGAGGGCTCCGGGACATTGCAGTACTTC
TRBJ2-7,TRBV7-6,TRBD1,few,CASSRFGTASSYEQYF,TGTGCCAGCAGTCGCTTTGGGACAGCAAGCTCCTACGAGCAGTACTTC
TRBJ2-5,TRBV14,TRBD2,few,CASSPVAGGLETQYF,TGTGCCAGCAGCCCCGTAGCGGGGGGGCTAGAGACCCAGTACTTC
TRBJ2-7,TRBV4-3,TRBD1,NA,CASSQESTGGRYEQYF,TGCGCCAGCAGCCAAGAATCGACAGGGGGACGCTACGAGCAGTACTTC
TRBJ2-5,TRBV2,NA,NA,CASSGAAGGGRETQYF,TGTGCCAGCAGTGGGGCTGCAGGAGGGGGCAGGGAGACCCAGTACTTC
TRBJ1-2,TRBV4-1,NA,NA,CASSLRRGDNYGYTF,TGCGCCAGCAGCCTACGTCGGGGCGATAACTATGGCTACACCTTC
TRBJ1-5,TRBV19,NA,NA,CASSWSGDQPQHF,TGTGCCAGTAGTTGGTCAGGGGATCAGCCCCAGCATTTT
TRBJ1-6,TRBV27,NA,NA,CASSLDWEIRHSPLHF,TGTGCCAGCAGTTTAGATTGGGAAATTCGGCATTCACCCCTCCACTTT
TRBJ1-6,TRBV2,NA,NA,CASSSGEQSPLHF,TGTGCCAGCAGTAGTGGGGAGCAGTCACCCCTCCACTTT
TRBJ1-3,TRBV10-3,NA,NA,CAISNPPGNTIYF,TGTGCCATCAGTAACCCCCCCGGTAACACCATATATTTT
TRBJ1-1,TRBV7-8,TRBD1,NA,CASSPRTGYNTEAFF,TGTGCCAGCAGCCCCAGGACAGGGTACAACACTGAAGCTTTCTTT
TRBJ1-5,TRBV5-5,NA,NA,CASSSLPGVGGNQPQHF,TGTGCCAGCAGCTCCCTCCCGGGGGTGGGAGGCAATCAGCCCCAGCATTTT